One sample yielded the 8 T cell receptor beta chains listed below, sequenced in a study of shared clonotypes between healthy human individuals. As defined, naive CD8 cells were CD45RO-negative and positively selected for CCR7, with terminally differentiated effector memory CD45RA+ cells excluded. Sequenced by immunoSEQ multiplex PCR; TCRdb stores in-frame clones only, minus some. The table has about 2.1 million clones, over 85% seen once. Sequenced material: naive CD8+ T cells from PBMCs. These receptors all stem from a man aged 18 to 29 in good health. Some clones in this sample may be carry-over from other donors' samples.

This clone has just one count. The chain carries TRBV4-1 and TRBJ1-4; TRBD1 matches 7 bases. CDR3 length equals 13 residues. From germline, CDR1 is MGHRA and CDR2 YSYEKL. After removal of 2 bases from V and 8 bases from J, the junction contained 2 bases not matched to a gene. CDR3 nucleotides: TGCGCCAGCAGCCAACCGACAGGGGAAAAACTGTTTTTT. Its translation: CASSQPTGEKLFF.

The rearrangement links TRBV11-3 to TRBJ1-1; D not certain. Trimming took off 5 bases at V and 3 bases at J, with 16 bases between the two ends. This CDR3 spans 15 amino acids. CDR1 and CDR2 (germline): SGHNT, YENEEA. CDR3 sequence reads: CASSARYDPYTEAFF. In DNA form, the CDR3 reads TGTGCCAGCAGCGCACGATACGACCCCTACACTGAAGCTTTCTTT.

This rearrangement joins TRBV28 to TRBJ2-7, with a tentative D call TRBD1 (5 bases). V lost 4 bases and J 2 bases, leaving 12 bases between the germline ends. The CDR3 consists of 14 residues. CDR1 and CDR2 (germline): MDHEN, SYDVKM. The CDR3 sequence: CASSSLTAPYEQYF. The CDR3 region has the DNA TGTGCCAGCAGTTCCCTGACAGCCCCCTACGAGCAGTACTTC.

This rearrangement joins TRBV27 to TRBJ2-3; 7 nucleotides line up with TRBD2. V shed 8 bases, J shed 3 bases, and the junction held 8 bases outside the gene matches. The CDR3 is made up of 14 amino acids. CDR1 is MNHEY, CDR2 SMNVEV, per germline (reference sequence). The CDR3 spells CASGLGTKTDTQYF. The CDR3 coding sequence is TGTGCCAGCGGACTTGGGACTAAAACAGATACGCAGTATTTT.

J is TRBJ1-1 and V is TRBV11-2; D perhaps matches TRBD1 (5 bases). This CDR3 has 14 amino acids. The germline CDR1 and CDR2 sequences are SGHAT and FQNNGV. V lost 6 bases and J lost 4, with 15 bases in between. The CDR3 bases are TGTGCCAGCAGAGAGCTCCGGGGGGTCACTGAAGCTTTCTTT. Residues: CASRELRGVTEAFF.

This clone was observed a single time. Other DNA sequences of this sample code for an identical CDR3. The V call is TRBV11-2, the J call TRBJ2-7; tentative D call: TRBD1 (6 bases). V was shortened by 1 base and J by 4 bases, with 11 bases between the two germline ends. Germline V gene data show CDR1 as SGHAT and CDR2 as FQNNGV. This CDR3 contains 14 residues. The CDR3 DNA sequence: TGTGCCAGCAGCTTAGGCACAGGGTTGTACGAGCAGTACTTC. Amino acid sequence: CASSLGTGLYEQYF.

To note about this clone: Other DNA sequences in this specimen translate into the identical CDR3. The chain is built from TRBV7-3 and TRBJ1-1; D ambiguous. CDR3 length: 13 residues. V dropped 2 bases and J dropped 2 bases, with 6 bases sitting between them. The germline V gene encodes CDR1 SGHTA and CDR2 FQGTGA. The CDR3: CASSLGANTEAFF. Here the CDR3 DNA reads TGTGCCAGCAGCTTAGGCGCTAACACTGAAGCTTTCTTT.

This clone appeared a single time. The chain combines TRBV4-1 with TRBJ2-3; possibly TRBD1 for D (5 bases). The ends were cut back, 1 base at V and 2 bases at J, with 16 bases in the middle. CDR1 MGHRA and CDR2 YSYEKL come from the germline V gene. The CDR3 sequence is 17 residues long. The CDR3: CASSQAPGHKITDTQYF. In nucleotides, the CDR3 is TGCGCCAGCAGCCAAGCTCCCGGACACAAGATCACAGATACGCAGTATTTT.